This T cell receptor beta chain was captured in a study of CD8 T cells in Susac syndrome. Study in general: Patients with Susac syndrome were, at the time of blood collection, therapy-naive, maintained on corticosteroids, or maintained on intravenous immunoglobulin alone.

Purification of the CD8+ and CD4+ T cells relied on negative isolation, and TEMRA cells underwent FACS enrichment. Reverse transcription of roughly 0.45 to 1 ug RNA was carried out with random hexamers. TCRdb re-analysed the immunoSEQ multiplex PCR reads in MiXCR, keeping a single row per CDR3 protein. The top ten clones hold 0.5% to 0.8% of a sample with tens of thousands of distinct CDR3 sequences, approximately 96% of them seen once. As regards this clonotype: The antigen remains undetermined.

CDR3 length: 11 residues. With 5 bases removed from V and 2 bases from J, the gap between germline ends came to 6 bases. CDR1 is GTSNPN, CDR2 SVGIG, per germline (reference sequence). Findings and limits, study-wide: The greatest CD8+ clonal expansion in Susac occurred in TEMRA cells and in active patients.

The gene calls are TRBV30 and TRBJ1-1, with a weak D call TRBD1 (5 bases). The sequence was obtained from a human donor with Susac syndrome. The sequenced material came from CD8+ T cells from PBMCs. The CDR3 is CAWGGNTEAFF. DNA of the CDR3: TGTGCCTGGGGGGGAAACACTGAAGCTTTCTTT.